This TCR beta chain came from a study of blood T cell repertoires in COVID-19. Study information: Both acute and convalescent COVID-19 samples were obtained from the United States, Italy and Spain. The cDNA or gDNA used as material had been derived from T cells, B-cell-depleted T cells, or PBMCs.

The CDR3 is 16 residues long. The junction had 9 bases not matched to a gene; V was cut back by 6 bases and J by 2 bases. CDR1 is MNHEY, CDR2 SVGEGT, per germline. Original methodology: Reference gene primer amplification gave nucleated cell count estimates. Using immunoSEQ multiplex PCR, the repertoire was profiled, and TCRdb retains in-frame clones only, with some absent. Clone size and V and J calls were adopted from that table, with D and trimming inferred from the DNA. The data contain about 160,000 clones, just over 85% of them singletons. The chain links TRBV6-2 or TRBV6-3 to TRBJ2-7; 11 nucleotides line up with TRBD2. Sequenced input: peripheral blood. This sequence was found in a man aged 70 or older with acute or convalescent COVID-19. As DNA, the CDR3 is TGTGCCAGCAGCCCAGGACTAGCGGGTAGACCCTACGAGCAGTACTTC. Translating it yields CASSPGLAGRPYEQYF.